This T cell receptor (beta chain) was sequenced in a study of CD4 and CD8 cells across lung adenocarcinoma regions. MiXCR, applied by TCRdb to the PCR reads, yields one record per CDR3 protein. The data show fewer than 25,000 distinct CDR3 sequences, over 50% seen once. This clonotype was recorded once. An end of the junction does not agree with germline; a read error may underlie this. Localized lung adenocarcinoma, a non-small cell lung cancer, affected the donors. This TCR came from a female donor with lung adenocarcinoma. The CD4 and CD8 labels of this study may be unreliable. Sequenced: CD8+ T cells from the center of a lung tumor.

The CDR3 DNA reads TGCGCCAGCAGGGGACAGCGGGCCAAAGACATTCAGTATTTC. This translates into CASRGQRAKDIQYF. The chain is built from TRBV10-1 and TRBJ2-3; D possibly corresponds to TRBD1 (7 bases). Germline V gene sequence: CDR1 WNHNN, CDR2 SYGVQD (reference sequence). There are 14 residues in the CDR3.